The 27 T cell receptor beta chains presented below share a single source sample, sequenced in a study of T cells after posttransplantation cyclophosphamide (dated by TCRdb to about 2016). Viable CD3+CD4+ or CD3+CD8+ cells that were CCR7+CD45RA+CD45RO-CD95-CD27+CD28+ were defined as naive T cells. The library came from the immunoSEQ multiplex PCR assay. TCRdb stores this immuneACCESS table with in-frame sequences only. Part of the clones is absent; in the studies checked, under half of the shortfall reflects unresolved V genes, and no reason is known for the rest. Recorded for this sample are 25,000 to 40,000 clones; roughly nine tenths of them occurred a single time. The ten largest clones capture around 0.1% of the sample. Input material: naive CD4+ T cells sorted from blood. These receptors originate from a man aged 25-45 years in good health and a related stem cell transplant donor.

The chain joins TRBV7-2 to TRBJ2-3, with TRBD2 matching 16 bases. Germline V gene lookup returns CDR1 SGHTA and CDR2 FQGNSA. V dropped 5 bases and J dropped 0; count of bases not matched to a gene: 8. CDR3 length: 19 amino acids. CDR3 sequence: CASSILGLAGGTSTDTQYF. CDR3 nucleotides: TGTGCCAGCAGCATCCTGGGACTAGCGGGGGGGACTAGCACAGATACGCAGTATTTT.

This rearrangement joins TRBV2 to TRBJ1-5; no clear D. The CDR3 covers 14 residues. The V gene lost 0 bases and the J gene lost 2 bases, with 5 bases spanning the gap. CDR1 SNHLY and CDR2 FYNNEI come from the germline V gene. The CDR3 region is CASSEAAGNQPQHF. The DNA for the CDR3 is TGTGCCAGCAGTGAAGCGGCAGGCAATCAGCCCCAGCATTTT.

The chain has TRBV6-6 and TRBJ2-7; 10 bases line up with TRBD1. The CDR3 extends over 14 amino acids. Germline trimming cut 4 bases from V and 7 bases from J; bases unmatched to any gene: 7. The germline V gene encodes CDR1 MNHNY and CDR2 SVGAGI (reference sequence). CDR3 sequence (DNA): TGTGCCAGCAGTTTTCACGGACAGGGGGGGGAGCAGTACTTC. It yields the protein CASSFHGQGGEQYF.

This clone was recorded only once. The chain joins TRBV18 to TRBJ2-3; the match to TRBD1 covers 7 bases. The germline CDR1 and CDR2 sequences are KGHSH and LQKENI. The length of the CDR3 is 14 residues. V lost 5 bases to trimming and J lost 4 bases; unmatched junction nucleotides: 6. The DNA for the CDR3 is TGTGCCAGCTCATCAACAGGGGTTTCAGATACGCAGTATTTT. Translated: CASSSTGVSDTQYF.

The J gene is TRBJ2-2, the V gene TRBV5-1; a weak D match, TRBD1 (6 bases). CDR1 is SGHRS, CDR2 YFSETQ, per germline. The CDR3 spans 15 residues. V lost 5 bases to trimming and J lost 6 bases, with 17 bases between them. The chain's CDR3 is CASRNTGTTAGELFF. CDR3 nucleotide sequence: TGCGCCAGCAGAAATACCGGGACAACGGCCGGGGAGCTGTTTTTT.

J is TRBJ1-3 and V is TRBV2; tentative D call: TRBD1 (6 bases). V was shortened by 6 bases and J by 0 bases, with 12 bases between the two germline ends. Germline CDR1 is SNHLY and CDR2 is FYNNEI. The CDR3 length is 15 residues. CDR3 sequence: CASSLNRVSGNTIYF. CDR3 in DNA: TGTGCCAGCAGCCTTAACAGGGTCTCTGGAAACACCATATATTTT.

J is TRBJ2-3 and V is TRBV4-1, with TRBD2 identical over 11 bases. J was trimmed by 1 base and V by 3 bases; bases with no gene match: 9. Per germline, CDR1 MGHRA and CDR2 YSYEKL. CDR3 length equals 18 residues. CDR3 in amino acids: CASSHPSGLAGRTDTQYF. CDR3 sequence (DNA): TGCGCCAGCAGCCACCCCTCCGGACTAGCGGGCCGCACAGATACGCAGTATTTT.

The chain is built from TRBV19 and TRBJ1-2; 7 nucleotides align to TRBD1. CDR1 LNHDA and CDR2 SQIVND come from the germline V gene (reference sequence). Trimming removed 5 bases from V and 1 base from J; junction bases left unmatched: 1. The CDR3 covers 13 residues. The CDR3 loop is CASSDRDNYGYTF. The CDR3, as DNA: TGTGCCAGTAGTGACAGGGATAACTATGGCTACACCTTC.

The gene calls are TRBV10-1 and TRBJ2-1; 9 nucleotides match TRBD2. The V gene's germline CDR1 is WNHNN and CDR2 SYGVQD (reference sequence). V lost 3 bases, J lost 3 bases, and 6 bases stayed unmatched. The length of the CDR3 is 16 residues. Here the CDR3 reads CASSDERGVHYNEQFF. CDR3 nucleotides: TGCGCCAGCAGTGACGAGCGGGGGGTCCACTACAATGAGCAGTTCTTC.

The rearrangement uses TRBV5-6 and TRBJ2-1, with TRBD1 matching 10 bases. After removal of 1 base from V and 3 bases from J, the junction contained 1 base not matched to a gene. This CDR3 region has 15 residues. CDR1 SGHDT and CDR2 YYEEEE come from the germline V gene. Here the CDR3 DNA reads TGTGCCAGCAGCTTGTGGGACAGGGGCTACAATGAGCAGTTCTTC. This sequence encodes CASSLWDRGYNEQFF. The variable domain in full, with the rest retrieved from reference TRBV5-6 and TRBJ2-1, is DAGVTQSPTHLIKTRGQQVTLRCSPKSGHDTVSWYQQALGQGPQFIFQYYEEEERQRGNFPDRFSGHQFPNYSSELNVNALLLGDSALYLCASSLWDRGYNEQFFGPGTRLTVL.

CDR3 loop: CASSLSDTQYF. The CDR3 coding sequence is TGTGCCAGTAGTCTCTCAGATACGCAGTATTTT. The V call is TRBV19, the J call TRBJ2-3; D gene unclear. The V end lost 5 bases, the J end lost 4 bases, and 4 bases lay between the germline ends. This CDR3 region has 11 residues. Germline lookup yields CDR1 LNHDA and CDR2 SQIVND (reference sequence).

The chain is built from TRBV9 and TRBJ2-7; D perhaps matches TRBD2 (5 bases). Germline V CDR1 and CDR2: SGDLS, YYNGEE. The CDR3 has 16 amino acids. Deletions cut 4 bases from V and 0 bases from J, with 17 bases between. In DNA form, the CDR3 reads TGTGCCAGCAGCACCCCCCCCTCCGGGAACTCCTACGAGCAGTACTTC. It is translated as CASSTPPSGNSYEQYF. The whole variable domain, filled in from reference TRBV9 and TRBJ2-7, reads DSGVTQTPKHLITATGQRVTLRCSPRSGDLSVYWYQQSLDQGLQFLIQYYNGEERAKGNILERFSAQQFPDLHSELNLSSLELGDSALYFCASSTPPSGNSYEQYFGPGTRLTVT.

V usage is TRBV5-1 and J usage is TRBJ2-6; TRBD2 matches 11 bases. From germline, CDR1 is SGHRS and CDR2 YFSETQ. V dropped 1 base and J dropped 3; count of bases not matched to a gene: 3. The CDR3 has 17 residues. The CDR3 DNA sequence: TGCGCCAGCAGCTTGCGGCTAGCGGGGGGTGGGGCCAACGTCCTGACTTTC. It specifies CASSLRLAGGGANVLTF.

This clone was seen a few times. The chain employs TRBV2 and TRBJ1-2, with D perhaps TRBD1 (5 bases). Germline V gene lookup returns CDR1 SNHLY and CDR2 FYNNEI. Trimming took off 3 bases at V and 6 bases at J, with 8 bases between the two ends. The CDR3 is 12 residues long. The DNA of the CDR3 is TGTGCCAGCAGTGAGGACAAGGATGGCTACACCTTC. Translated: CASSEDKDGYTF.

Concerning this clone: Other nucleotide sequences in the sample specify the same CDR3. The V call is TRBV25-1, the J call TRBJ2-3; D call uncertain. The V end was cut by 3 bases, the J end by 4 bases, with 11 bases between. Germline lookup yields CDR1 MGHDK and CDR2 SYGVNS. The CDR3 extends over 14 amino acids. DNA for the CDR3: TGTGCCAGCAGTGACTCCCCTGCGCCAGATACGCAGTATTTT. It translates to CASSDSPAPDTQYF.

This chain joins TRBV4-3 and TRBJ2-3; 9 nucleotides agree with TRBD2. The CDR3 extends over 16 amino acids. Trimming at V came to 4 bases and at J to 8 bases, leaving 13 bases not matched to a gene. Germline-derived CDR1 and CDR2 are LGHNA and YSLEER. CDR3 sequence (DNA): TGCGCCAGCAGCCCACTTGGCGGGGGGGGCTATGGTACGCAGTATTTT. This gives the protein CASSPLGGGGYGTQYF.

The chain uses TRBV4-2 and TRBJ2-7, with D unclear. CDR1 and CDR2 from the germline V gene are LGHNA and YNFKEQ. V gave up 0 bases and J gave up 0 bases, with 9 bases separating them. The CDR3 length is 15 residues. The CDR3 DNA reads TGTGCCAGCAGCCAAGAGCCCAGGTTCTCCTACGAGCAGTACTTC. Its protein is CASSQEPRFSYEQYF.

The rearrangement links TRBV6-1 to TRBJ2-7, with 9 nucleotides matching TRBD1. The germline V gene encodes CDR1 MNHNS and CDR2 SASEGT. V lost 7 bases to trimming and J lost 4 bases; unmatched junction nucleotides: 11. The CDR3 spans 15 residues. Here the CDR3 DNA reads TGTGCCAGCAATATGGACAGGGGCGCGGGTTACGAGCAGTACTTC. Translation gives CASNMDRGAGYEQYF.

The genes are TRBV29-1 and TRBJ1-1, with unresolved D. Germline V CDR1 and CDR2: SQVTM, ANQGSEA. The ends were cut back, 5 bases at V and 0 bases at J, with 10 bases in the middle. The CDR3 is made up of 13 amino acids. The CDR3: CSVSAGMNTEAFF. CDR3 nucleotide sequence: TGCAGCGTTTCGGCAGGTATGAACACTGAAGCTTTCTTT.

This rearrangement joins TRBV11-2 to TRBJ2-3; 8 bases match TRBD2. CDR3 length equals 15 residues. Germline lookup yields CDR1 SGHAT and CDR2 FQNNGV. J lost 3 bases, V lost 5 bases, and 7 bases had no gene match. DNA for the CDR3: TGTGCCAGCAGCGCCGGGGGGGCCATTACAGATACGCAGTATTTT. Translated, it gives CASSAGGAITDTQYF.

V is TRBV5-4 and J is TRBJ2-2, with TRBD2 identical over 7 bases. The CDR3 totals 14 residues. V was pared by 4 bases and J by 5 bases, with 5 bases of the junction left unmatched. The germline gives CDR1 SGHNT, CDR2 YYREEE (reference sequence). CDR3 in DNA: TGTGCCAGCAGCCCCAAGCGGGGTACCGGGGAGCTGTTTTTT. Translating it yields CASSPKRGTGELFF. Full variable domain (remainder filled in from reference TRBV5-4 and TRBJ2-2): ETGVTQSPTHLIKTRGQQVTLRCSSQSGHNTVSWYQQALGQGPQFIFQYYREEENGRGNFPPRFSGLQFPNYSSELNVNALELDDSALYLCASSPKRGTGELFFGEGSRLTVL.

CDR3 amino acids: CSVSWGRDEQYF. As DNA, the CDR3 is TGCAGCGTTAGTTGGGGGCGCGACGAGCAGTACTTC. The chain recombines TRBV29-1 with TRBJ2-7; D may be TRBD1 (6 bases). Germline assignment: CDR1 SQVTM and CDR2 ANQGSEA. V was trimmed by 5 bases and J by 5 bases, leaving 13 bases between them. This CDR3 region has 12 residues.

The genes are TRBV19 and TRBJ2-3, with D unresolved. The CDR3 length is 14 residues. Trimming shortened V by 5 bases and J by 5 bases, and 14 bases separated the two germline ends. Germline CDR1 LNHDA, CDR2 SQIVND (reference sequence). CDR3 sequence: CASSSRAREDTQYF. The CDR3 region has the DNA TGTGCCAGTAGTTCCCGCGCGCGTGAAGATACGCAGTATTTT.

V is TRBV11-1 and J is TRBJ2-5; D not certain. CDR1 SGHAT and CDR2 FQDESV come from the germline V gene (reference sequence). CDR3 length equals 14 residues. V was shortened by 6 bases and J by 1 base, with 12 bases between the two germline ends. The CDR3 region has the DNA TGTGCCAGCAGAGGCCCAAGGAGCCAAGAGACCCAGTACTTC. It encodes CASRGPRSQETQYF.

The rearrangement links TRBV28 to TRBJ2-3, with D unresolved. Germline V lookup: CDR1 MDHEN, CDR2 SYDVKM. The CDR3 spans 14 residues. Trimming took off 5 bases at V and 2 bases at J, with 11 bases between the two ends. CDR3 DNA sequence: TGTGCCAGCAGTCTAGGCCCCTCCACAGATACGCAGTATTTT. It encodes CASSLGPSTDTQYF.

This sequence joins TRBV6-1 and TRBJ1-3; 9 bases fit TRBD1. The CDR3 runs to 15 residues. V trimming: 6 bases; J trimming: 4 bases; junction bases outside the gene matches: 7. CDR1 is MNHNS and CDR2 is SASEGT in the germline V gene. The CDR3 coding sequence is TGTGCCAGCAGGGCACAGGGGGCGCTGGGAAACACCATATATTTT. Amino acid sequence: CASRAQGALGNTIYF.

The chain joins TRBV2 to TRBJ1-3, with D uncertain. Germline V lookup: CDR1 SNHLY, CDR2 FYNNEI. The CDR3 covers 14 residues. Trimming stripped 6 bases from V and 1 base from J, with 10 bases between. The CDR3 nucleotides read TGTGCCAGCAGGAAGGAGAATTCTGGAAACACCATATATTTT. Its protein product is CASRKENSGNTIYF.